The 2 T cell receptor beta chains in this list originate from one sample, sequenced in a study of CD4 T cells in relation to SARS-CoV-2 and coronaviruses. Their cognate antigens are unknown. Before the COVID-19 pandemic, during about 2011-2019, CD4+ T cells were taken from unexposed donors. Isolation of CD4+ T cells took place after about 9 days in culture. Generated by immunoSEQ multiplex PCR, the TCRdb table keeps only in-frame clones and is missing some. The sample holds approximately 25,000 clones, 70% to 75% seen once. Specimen: CD4+ T cells from PBMCs, cultured in vitro. These receptors were obtained from a human donor in good health.

This clone appeared a few times. The chain carries TRBV30 and TRBJ2-3; tentative D call: TRBD2 (5 bases). Germline V gene sequence: CDR1 GTSNPN, CDR2 SVGIG (reference sequence). The length of the CDR3 is 11 residues. CDR3 nucleotide sequence: TGTTCTTCGGGATTACCAGATACGCAGTATTTT. It is translated as CSSGLPDTQYF.

The J gene is TRBJ1-2, the V gene TRBV12-3 or TRBV12-4; D remains unclear. The CDR3 spans 13 residues. V was trimmed by 3 bases and J by 6 bases, leaving 11 bases between them. The CDR3 nucleotides read TGTGCCAGCAGTTTTGACCATCCCCATGGCTACACCTTC. It codes for CASSFDHPHGYTF.